This T cell receptor (beta chain) is drawn from a study of T cells in Graves' hyperthyroidism and ophthalmopathy. Ten or more counts support this clonotype. From germline, CDR1 is SGHTA and CDR2 FQGNSA. CDR3 length: 14 residues. After removal of 4 bases from V and 3 bases from J, the junction contained 3 bases not matched to a gene. Inclusion characteristics of ophthalmopathy patients comprised a Clinical Activity Score of at least 3, a NOSPECS grade of at least 4, and duration under 3 months. The source material, RNA transcripts, was used to amplify TCR beta CDR3 regions. The HTBI set primed first-round TCR CDR3 RT-PCR. TCRdb analysed the multiplex PCR reads with MiXCR anew, one entry per CDR3 protein. This table holds approximately 690,000 distinct CDR3 sequences, about 14% found once.

The sample taken for sequencing was blood. This chain connects TRBV7-2 to TRBJ2-7; TRBD2 agrees at 10 bases. This TCR came from a woman between 45 and 65 years old with Graves' ophthalmopathy. The CDR3 loop reads CASSSLAGLYEQYF. CDR3 in DNA: TGTGCCAGCAGCTCACTAGCGGGACTCTACGAGCAGTACTTC.